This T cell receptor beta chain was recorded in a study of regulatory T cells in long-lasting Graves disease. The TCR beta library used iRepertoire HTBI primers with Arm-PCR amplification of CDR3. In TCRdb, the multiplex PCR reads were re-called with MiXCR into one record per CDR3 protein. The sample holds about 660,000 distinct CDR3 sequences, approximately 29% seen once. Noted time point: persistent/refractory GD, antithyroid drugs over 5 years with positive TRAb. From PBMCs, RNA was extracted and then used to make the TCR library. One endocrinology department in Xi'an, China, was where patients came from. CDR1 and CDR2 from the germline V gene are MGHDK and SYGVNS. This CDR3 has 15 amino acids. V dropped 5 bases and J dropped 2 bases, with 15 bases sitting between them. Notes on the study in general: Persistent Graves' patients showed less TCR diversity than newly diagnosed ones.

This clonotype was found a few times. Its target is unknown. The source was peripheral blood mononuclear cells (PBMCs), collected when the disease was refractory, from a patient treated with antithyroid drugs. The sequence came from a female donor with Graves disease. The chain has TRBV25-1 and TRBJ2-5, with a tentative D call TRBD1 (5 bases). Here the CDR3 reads CASSYQGRGQETQYF. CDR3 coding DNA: TGTGCCAGCAGTTACCAGGGAAGGGGTCAAGAGACCCAGTACTTC.